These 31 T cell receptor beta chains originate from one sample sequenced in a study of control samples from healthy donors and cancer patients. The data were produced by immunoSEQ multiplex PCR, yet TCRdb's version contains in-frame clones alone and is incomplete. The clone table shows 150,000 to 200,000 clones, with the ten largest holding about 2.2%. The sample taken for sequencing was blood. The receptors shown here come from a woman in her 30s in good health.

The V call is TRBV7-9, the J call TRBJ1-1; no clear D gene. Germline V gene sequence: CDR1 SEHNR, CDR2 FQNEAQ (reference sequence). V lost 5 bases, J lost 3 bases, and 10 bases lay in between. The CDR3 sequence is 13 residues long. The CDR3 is CASSHREDTEAFF. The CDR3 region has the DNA TGTGCCAGCAGCCATAGGGAGGACACTGAAGCTTTCTTT. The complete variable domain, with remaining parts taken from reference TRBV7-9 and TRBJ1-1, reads DTGVSQNPRHKITKRGQNVTFRCDPISEHNRLYWYRQTLGQGPEFLTYFQNEAQLEKSRLLSDRFSAERPKGSFSTLEIQRTEQGDSAMYLCASSHREDTEAFFGQGTRLTVV.

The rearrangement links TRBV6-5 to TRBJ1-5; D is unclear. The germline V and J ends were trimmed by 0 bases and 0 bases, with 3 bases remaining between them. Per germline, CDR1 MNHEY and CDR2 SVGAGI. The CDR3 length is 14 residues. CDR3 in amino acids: CASSYSYSNQPQHF. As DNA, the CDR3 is TGTGCCAGCAGTTACTCCTATAGCAATCAGCCCCAGCATTTT.

The CDR3 bases are TGCGCCAGCAGCTTGAACCGACAGGGGGAATTCGTAGCTTTCTTT. Protein: CASSLNRQGEFVAFF. The chain recombines TRBV5-1 with TRBJ1-1; TRBD1 aligns across 9 bases. Germline CDR1 SGHRS, CDR2 YFSETQ. J gave up 10 bases and V 1 base, and 11 bases lay outside the gene matches. This CDR3 contains 15 residues.

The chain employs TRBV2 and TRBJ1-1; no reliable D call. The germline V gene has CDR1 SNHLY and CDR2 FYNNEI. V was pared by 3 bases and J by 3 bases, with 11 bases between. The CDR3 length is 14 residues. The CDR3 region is CASSDRLKDTEAFF. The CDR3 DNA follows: TGTGCCAGCAGTGACCGGTTAAAGGACACTGAAGCTTTCTTT.

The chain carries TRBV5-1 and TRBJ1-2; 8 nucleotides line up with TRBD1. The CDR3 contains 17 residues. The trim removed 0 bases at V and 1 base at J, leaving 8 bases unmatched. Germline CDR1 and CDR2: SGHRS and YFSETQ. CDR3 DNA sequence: TGCGCCAGCAGCTTGGCCGCAAGGACAGGGTTTAACTATGGCTACACCTTC. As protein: CASSLAARTGFNYGYTF.

DNA of the CDR3: TGTGCCAGCAGTGATAGGCGCGACACTGAAGCTTTCTTT. Residues: CASSDRRDTEAFF. The chain combines TRBV6-4 with TRBJ1-1; D call uncertain. Germline loops: CDR1 MRHNA, CDR2 SNTAGT. Trimming shortened V by 3 bases and J by 3 bases, and 8 bases separated the two germline ends. CDR3 length: 13 amino acids.

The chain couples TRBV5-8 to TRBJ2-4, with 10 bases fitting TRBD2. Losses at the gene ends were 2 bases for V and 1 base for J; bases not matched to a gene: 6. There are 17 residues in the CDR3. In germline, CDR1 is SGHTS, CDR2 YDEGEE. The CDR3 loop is CASSFLAGGWAKNIQYF. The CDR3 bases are TGTGCCAGCAGCTTCTTAGCGGGGGGCTGGGCCAAAAACATTCAGTACTTC.

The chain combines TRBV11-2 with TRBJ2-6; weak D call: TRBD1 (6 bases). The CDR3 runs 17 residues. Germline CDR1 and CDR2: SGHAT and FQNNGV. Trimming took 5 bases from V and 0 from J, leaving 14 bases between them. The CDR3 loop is CASSPDRLSSGANVLTF. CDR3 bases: TGTGCCAGCAGCCCCGACAGGCTAAGCTCTGGGGCCAACGTCCTGACTTTC. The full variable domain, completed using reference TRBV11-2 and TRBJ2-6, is EAGVAQSPRYKIIEKRQSVAFWCNPISGHATLYWYQQILGQGPKLLIQFQNNGVVDDSQLPKDRFSAERLKGVDSTLKIQPAKLEDSAVYLCASSPDRLSSGANVLTFGAGSRLTVL.

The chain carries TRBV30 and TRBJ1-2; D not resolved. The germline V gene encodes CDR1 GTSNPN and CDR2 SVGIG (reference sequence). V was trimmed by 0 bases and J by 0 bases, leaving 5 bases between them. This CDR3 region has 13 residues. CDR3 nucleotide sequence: TGTGCCTGGAGTGTAACTCCTAACTATGGCTACACCTTC. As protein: CAWSVTPNYGYTF.

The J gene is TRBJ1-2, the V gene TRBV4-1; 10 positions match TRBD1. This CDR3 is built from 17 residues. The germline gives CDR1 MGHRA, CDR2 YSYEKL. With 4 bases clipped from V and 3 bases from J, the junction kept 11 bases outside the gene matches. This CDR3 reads CASSPGPGQGSDYGYTF. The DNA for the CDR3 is TGCGCCAGCAGCCCTGGCCCGGGACAGGGGAGTGACTATGGCTACACCTTC.

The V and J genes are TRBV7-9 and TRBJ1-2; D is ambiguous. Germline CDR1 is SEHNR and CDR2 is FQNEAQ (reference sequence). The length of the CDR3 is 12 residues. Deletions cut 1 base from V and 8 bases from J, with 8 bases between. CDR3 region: CASSLGLVGYTF. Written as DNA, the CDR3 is TGTGCCAGCAGCTTAGGTCTTGTCGGCTACACCTTC.

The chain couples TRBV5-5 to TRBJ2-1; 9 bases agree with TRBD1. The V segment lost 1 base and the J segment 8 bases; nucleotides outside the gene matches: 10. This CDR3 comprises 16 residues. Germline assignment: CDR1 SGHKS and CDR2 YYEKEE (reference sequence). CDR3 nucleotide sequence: TGTGCCAGCAGCTTGATTACAGGGGGCGCCCTCCATGAGCAGTTCTTC. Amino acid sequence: CASSLITGGALHEQFF.

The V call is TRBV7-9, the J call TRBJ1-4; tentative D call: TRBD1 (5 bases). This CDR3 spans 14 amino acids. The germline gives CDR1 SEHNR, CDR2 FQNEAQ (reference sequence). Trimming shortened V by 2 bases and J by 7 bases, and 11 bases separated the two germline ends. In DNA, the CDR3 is TGTGCCAGCAGCTTATCAGGGAGCCCTGAAAAACTGTTTTTT. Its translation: CASSLSGSPEKLFF.

In DNA form, the CDR3 reads TGTGCCAGCAGTCCCGGAACGAACACCGGGGAGCTGTTTTTT. Residues: CASSPGTNTGELFF. V is TRBV27 and J is TRBJ2-2, with D uncertain. V lost 5 bases and J lost 0, with 7 bases in between. The V gene's germline CDR1 is MNHEY and CDR2 SMNVEV (reference sequence). There are 14 residues in the CDR3.

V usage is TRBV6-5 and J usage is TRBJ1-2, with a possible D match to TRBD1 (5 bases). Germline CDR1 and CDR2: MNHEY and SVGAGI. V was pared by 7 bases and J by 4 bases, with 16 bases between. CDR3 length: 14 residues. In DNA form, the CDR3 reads TGTGCCAGCATCCAACAAGGGGTTGGCTATGGCTACACCTTC. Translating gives CASIQQGVGYGYTF.

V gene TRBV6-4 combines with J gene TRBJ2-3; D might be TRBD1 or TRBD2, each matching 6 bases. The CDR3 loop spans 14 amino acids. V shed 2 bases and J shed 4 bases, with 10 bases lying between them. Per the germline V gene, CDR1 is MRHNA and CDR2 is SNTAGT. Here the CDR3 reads CASSDRGDADTQYF. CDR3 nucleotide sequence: TGTGCCAGCAGTGACAGGGGGGACGCAGATACGCAGTATTTT.

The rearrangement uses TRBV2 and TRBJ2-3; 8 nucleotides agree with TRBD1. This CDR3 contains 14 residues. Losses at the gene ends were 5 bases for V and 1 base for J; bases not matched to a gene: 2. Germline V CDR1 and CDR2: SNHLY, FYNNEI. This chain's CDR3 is CASSQGQGTDTQYF. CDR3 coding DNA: TGTGCCAGCAGTCAGGGACAGGGCACAGATACGCAGTATTTT.

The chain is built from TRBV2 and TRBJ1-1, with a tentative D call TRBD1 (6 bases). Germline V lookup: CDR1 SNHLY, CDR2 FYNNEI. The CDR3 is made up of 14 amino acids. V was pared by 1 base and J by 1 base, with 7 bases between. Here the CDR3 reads CASSEEQGNTEAFF. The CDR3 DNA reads TGTGCCAGCAGTGAAGAACAGGGGAACACTGAAGCTTTCTTT.

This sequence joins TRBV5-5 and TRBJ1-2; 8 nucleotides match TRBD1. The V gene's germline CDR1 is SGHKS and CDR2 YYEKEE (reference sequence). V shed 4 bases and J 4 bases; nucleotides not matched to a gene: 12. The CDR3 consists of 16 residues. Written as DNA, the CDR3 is TGTGCCAGCAGCCAGGGGCAGGGGGCGTCGGGCTATGGCTACACCTTC. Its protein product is CASSQGQGASGYGYTF.

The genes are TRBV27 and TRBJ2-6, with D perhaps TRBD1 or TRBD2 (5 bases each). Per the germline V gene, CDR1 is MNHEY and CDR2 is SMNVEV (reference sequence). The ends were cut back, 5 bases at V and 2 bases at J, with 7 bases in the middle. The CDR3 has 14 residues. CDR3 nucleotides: TGTGCCAGCAGTAGGGACCCTGGGGCCAACGTCCTGACTTTC. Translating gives CASSRDPGANVLTF.

The CDR3 DNA sequence: TGTGCCAGCAGCTTTATCACCGGGGAGCTGTTTTTT. Its translation is CASSFITGELFF. This chain links TRBV7-2 with TRBJ2-2; D not certain. V lost 3 bases and J lost 4, with 3 bases in between. The CDR3 loop spans 12 amino acids. Per the germline V gene, CDR1 is SGHTA and CDR2 is FQGNSA.

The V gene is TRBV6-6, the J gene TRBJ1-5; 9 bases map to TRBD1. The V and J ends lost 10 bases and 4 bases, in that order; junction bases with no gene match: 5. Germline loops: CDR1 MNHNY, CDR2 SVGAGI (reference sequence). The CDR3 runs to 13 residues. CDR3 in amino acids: CATTGGENQPQHF. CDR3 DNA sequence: TGTGCCACCACAGGGGGCGAGAATCAGCCCCAGCATTTT.

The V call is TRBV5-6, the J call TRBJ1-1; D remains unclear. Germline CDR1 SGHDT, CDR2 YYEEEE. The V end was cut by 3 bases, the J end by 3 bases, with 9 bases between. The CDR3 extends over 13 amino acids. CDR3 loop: CASSSGRHTEAFF. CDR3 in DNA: TGTGCCAGCAGCTCCGGTCGTCACACTGAAGCTTTCTTT.

The CDR3 loop reads CASSWTAYEQYF. DNA of the CDR3: TGTGCCAGCAGTTGGACAGCCTACGAGCAGTACTTC. The chain carries TRBV12-3 or TRBV12-4 and TRBJ2-7; a possible D gene is TRBD1 (6 bases). V lost 4 bases and J 2 bases, leaving 6 bases between the germline ends. The CDR3 contains 12 residues.

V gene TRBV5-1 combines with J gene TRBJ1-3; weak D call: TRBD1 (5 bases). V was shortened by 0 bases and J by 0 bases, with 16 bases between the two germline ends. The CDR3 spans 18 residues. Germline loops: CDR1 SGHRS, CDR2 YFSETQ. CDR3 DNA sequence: TGCGCCAGCAGCTTGGTGGCTGGGGGAGGTAACTCTGGAAACACCATATATTTT. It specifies CASSLVAGGGNSGNTIYF. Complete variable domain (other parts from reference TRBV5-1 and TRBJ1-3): KAGVTQTPRYLIKTRGQQVTLSCSPISGHRSVSWYQQTPGQGLQFLFEYFSETQRNKGNFPGRFSGRQFSNSRSEMNVSTLELGDSALYLCASSLVAGGGNSGNTIYFGEGSWLTVV.

The CDR3 spells CASSISNQPQHF. CDR3 DNA sequence: TGTGCCAGTAGTATAAGCAATCAGCCCCAGCATTTT. V gene TRBV19 combines with J gene TRBJ1-5; D is undetermined. The CDR3 loop spans 12 amino acids. The V end was cut by 2 bases, the J end by 1 base, with 0 bases between. Germline V CDR1 and CDR2: LNHDA, SQIVND (reference sequence).

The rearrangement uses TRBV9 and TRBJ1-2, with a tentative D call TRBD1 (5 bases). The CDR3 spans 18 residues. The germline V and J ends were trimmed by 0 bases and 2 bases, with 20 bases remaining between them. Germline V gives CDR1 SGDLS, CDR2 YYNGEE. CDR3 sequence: CASSVVLLIWDPNYGYTF. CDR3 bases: TGTGCCAGCAGCGTAGTTCTCTTAATCTGGGACCCAAACTATGGCTACACCTTC.

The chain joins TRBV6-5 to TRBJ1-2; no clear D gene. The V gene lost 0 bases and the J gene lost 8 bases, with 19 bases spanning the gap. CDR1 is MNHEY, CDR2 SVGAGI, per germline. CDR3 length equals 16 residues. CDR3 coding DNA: TGTGCCAGCAGTTACTCCCTGGCCCCGCCGGCAGGCGGCTACACCTTC. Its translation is CASSYSLAPPAGGYTF.

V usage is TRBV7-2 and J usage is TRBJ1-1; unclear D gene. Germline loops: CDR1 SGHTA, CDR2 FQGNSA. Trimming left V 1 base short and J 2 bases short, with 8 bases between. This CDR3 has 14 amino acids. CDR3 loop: CASSLEGINTEAFF. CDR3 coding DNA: TGTGCCAGCAGCTTAGAGGGCATCAACACTGAAGCTTTCTTT.

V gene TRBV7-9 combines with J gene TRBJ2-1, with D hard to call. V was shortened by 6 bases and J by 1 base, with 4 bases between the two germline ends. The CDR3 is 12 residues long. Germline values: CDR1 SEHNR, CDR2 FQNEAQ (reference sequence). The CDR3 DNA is TGTGCCAGCAGAGTATCCTACAATGAGCAGTTCTTC. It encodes CASRVSYNEQFF.

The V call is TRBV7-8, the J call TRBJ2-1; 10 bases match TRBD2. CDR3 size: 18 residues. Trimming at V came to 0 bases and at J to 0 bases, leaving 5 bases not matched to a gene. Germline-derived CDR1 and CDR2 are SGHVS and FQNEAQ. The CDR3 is CASSLASGGSGSYNEQFF. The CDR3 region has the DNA TGTGCCAGCAGCTTAGCTAGCGGGGGGTCCGGCTCCTACAATGAGCAGTTCTTC.